The clone carrying this TCR beta chain appeared many times. The target antigen is unknown. The data were obtained in a study of early T cells in non-severe SARS-CoV-2 infection. Study-level background: The input, bulk RNA from unsorted whole blood, was sequenced, and chains were unpaired. Study-level points and caveats: Reliance on VDJdb matching favored anti-spike CD8 responses; private and CD4 specificities were missed.

As part of library construction, unique molecular identifiers were attached to individual cDNA molecules. TCRdb used MiXCR to reprocess the 5' RACE reads, holding one entry per CDR3 protein. The data hold 40,000 to 60,000 distinct CDR3 sequences, with about 4% observed a single time. The TCR comes from an adult who was a healthcare worker with PCR-confirmed SARS-CoV-2 infection or an uninfected control (not recorded which). The material sequenced was whole blood.

CDR3 nucleotide sequence: TGTGCCACCAGTGACTCCAACAGGGGAAGGAATCAGCCCCAGCATTTT. It specifies CATSDSNRGRNQPQHF. The chain carries TRBV24-1 and TRBJ1-5, with TRBD1 identical over 7 bases. V was pared by 4 bases and J by 4 bases, with 9 bases of the junction left unmatched. CDR3 length: 16 residues. Per germline, CDR1 KGHDR and CDR2 SFDVKD.